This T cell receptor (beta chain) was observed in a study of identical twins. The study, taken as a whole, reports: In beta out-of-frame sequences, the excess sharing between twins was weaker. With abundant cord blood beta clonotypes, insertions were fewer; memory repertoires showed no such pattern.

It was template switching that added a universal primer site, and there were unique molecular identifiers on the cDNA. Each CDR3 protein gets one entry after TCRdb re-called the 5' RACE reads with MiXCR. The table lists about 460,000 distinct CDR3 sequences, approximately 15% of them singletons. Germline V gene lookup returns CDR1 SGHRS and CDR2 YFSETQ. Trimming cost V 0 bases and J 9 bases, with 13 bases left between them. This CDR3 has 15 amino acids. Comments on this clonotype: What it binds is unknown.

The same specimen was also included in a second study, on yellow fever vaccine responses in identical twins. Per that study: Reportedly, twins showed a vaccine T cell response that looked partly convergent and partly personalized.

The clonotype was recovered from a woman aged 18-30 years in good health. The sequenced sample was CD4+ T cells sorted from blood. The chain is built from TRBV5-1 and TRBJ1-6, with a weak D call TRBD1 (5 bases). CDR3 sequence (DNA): TGCGCCAGCAGCTTGGCAGGGATGGATCGTTCACCCCTCCACTTT. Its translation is CASSLAGMDRSPLHF.